This record looks at one T cell receptor (beta chain) sequence and its context. Its target is unknown. The germline V gene has CDR1 MNHNS and CDR2 SASEGT. This CDR3 has 16 amino acids. The sample comes from a study of T cells expressing NK-cell markers. TCRdb re-called the 5' RACE reads, yielding one record per CDR3 amino acid sequence without DNA. This sample contains about 260,000 distinct CDR3 sequences. Findings and caveats of the study: The study did not resolve the HCMV specificity of expanded NKG2C+ T cell clones.

This chain uses TRBV6-1 with TRBJ2-7; TCRdb proposes TRBD2, but this gene call is untestable without DNA. The receptor's source is a young man in good health. The sample consisted of blood T cells: a sorted CD56 or NKG2C T cell subset, CD4+ or CD8+ T cells, or bulk PBMC T cells (not recorded which). Here the CDR3 reads CASGDGTSATSYEQYF.